Detailed here is one T cell receptor beta chain. Its antigen is not identified. This sample stems from a study of CD8+ T cells in alopecia areata. Study at large: Those patients who were treated received oral tofacitinib, which was given at 5 to 10 mg twice daily for moderate-to-severe alopecia areata. The tofacitinib course ran for 6 to 18 months and was followed by 6 months off drug. Study findings and constraints: Among patients, TCR sharing was less clear than in mice, a difference possibly due in part to HLA diversity in the patient population.

Trimming cost V 1 base and J 2 bases, with 12 bases left between them. The CDR3 runs to 15 residues. Germline values: CDR1 MGHRA, CDR2 YSYEKL. Extraction and reverse transcription of RNA yielded cDNA as the sequencing template. Assay used: immunoSEQ multiplex PCR; TCRdb lists only in-frame clones, some missing. The sample contains some 100,000 clones, more than 30% of which appear only once. The specimen was CD4+ T cells sorted from blood. This rearrangement joins TRBV4-1 to TRBJ2-7; D is ambiguous. The sequence was collected from a human donor with alopecia areata. The CDR3 DNA reads as TGCGCCAGCAGCCAAGGCTCCGCGCTCACCTACGAGCAGTACTTC. Translating it yields CASSQGSALTYEQYF.